These T cell receptor beta chains were read from a single sample in a study of regulatory T cells in long-lasting Graves disease. TCRdb used MiXCR to reprocess the multiplex PCR reads, holding one entry per CDR3 protein. The sample has about 450,000 distinct CDR3 sequences, about a quarter seen once. Sequencing was performed on peripheral blood mononuclear cells (PBMCs), taken when the disease was refractory, from a patient treated with antithyroid drugs. The origin of the receptors is a female donor with Graves disease. Each CDR3 is given with its conserved first and last residue. The D gene is left open where the match is weak. Only part of the rows carry a size: once, few, many, or a class if the clone is expanded.

clone_size j_call v_call d_call cdr3_aa cdr3_nt
- TRBJ2-3 TRBV7-9 - CASSLETDTQYF TGTGCCAGCAGTTTAGAGACAGATACGCAGTATTTT
- TRBJ1-1 TRBV6-1 - CASREAETNTEAFF TGTGCCAGCAGGGAGGCAGAAACGAACACTGAAGCTTTCTTT
few TRBJ2-2 TRBV6-5 - CASSYSSGNTGELFF TGTGCCAGCAGTTACTCTAGCGGGAACACCGGGGAGCTGTTTTTT
- TRBJ1-2 TRBV18 - CASSPAGSYGYTF TGTGCCAGCTCACCGGCAGGGTCCTATGGCTACACCTTC
many TRBJ2-7 TRBV12-3/TRBV12-4 TRBD2 CASSSGRSYEQYF TGTGCCAGCAGTAGCGGGAGAAGCTACGAGCAGTACTTC
many TRBJ1-2 TRBV28 - CASTLLAPSPYGYTF TGTGCCAGCACCCTACTAGCACCGAGTCCCTATGGCTACACCTTC
- TRBJ2-2 TRBV7-9 - CASSLASWVGELFF TGTGCCAGCAGCTTAGCATCCTGGGTCGGGGAGCTGTTTTTT
- TRBJ1-5 TRBV5-1 - CASSLDGASNQPQHF TGCGCCAGCAGCTTGGACGGGGCCTCCAATCAGCCCCAGCATTTT
- TRBJ1-1 TRBV19 - CASSDGRVNTEAFF TGTGCCAGTAGTGATGGGAGGGTGAACACTGAAGCTTTCTTT
few TRBJ1-1 TRBV20-1 TRBD1 CSARDQTGRNTEAFF TGCAGTGCTAGAGACCAGACAGGGAGGAACACTGAAGCTTTCTTT
few TRBJ2-1 TRBV7-2 TRBD2 CASSLTLAGGPQFF TGTGCCAGCAGCCTTACTCTAGCGGGAGGCCCCCAGTTCTTC
- TRBJ1-4 TRBV20-1 - CSGQTGENEKLFF TGCAGTGGCCAGACAGGAGAAAATGAAAAACTGTTTTTT
- TRBJ1-1 TRBV2 TRBD1 CASSSGTGANMNTEAFF TGTGCCAGCAGCTCCGGGACAGGGGCTAACATGAACACTGAAGCTTTCTTT
- TRBJ1-5 TRBV15 - CATNRASNQPQHF TGTGCCACCAACAGGGCGAGCAATCAGCCCCAGCATTTT
- TRBJ2-2 TRBV6-5 - CASSSDPSLWTGELFF TGTGCCAGCAGTTCAGATCCCTCCTTATGGACCGGGGAGCTGTTTTTT
many TRBJ2-6 TRBV6-1 TRBD2 CASSTGLGIASGANVLTF TGTGCCAGCAGTACGGGACTAGGAATTGCCTCTGGGGCCAACGTCCTGACTTTC
few TRBJ2-5 TRBV7-9 TRBD2 CASSLKAGSETQYF TGTGCCAGCAGCTTGAAAGCGGGATCTGAGACCCAGTACTTC
few TRBJ1-2 TRBV12-3/TRBV12-4 TRBD1 CASSLMGTGGGYGYTF TGTGCCAGCAGTTTAATGGGGACAGGGGGCGGCTATGGCTACACCTTC
- TRBJ2-7 TRBV19 TRBD2 CASSKGLAGVLTYEQYF TGTGCCAGTAGTAAAGGACTAGCGGGTGTTCTCACCTACGAGCAGTACTTC
many TRBJ1-2 TRBV28 - CASSLSGTGNGYTF TGTGCCAGCAGTTTATCGGGCACAGGCAATGGCTACACCTTC
- TRBJ2-4 TRBV6-2/TRBV6-3 - CASSYSNIQYF TGTGCCAGCAGTTACTCGAACATTCAGTACTTC
few TRBJ2-7 TRBV20-1 TRBD2 CSATGLAGARDEQYF TGCAGTGCTACGGGACTAGCGGGAGCAAGGGACGAGCAGTACTTC
many TRBJ2-5 TRBV2 - CASSVGLRDQETQYF TGTGCCAGCAGTGTAGGTTTAAGAGACCAAGAGACCCAGTACTTC
- TRBJ1-1 TRBV24-1 TRBD1 CATSDYRDRPGRTEAFF TGTGCCACCAGTGATTACCGGGACAGGCCAGGACGCACTGAAGCTTTCTTT
- TRBJ1-1 TRBV7-3 - CASSLLGPGGPEAFF TGTGCCAGCAGCCTACTGGGACCCGGAGGTCCTGAAGCTTTCTTT
- TRBJ2-7 TRBV10-3 TRBD1 CAISPGGYEQYF TGTGCCATCAGCCCAGGGGGCTACGAGCAGTACTTC
many TRBJ2-2 TRBV12-3/TRBV12-4 - CASNYLGDTGELFF TGTGCCAGCAATTATCTAGGAGACACCGGGGAGCTGTTTTTT
- TRBJ2-6 TRBV15 - CATSSSSAPGANVLTF TGTGCCACCAGCAGCAGTAGTGCCCCTGGGGCCAACGTCCTGACTTTC
- TRBJ2-3 TRBV6-1 TRBD2 CASKPWGGRTAAGTDTQYF TGTGCCAGCAAACCGTGGGGCGGGAGGACCGCGGCGGGCACAGATACGCAGTATTTT
- TRBJ1-1 TRBV20-1 TRBD1 CSAGSVDRGDTEAFF TGCAGTGCTGGATCCGTTGACAGGGGGGACACTGAAGCTTTCTTT
- TRBJ1-6 TRBV19 - CASSITQGGNSPLHF TGTGCCAGTAGTATCACACAGGGTGGGAATTCACCCCTCCACTTT
few TRBJ1-1 TRBV7-9 - CASSLVGVLGGPFF TGTGCCAGCAGCTTAGTCGGAGTCCTCGGCGGACCTTTCTTT
- TRBJ1-1 TRBV5-4 TRBD1 CASSLQGAVFEAFF TGTGCCAGCAGCTTGCAGGGGGCGGTATTTGAAGCTTTCTTT
few TRBJ2-2 TRBV6-1 TRBD2 CASVNRGLANTGELFF TGTGCCAGCGTAAATCGGGGACTAGCGAACACCGGGGAGCTGTTTTTT
many TRBJ2-7 TRBV6-2/TRBV6-3 - CASSYRTAEIYEQYF TGTGCCAGCAGTTACCGGACAGCCGAAATCTACGAGCAGTACTTC
- TRBJ2-1 TRBV6-4 - CASSYSSRAPPYNEQFF TGTGCCAGCAGTTACTCTTCGAGGGCACCACCCTACAATGAGCAGTTCTTC
few TRBJ1-2 TRBV19 - CASTKGGFNYGYTF TGTGCCAGTACAAAAGGGGGATTCAACTATGGCTACACCTTC
many TRBJ2-7 TRBV24-1 TRBD1 CATSDGTGGTYEQYF TGTGCCACCAGTGATGGGACAGGGGGCACCTACGAGCAGTACTTC
few TRBJ2-7 TRBV5-1 - CASSLYPGDEQYF TGCGCCAGCAGCTTATACCCGGGGGACGAGCAGTACTTC
few TRBJ1-1 TRBV29-1 - CSVGEDTEAFF TGCAGCGTTGGGGAGGACACTGAAGCTTTCTTT
few TRBJ1-5 TRBV6-1 - CASKIVARSNQPQHF TGTGCCAGCAAAATAGTCGCGCGGAGCAATCAGCCCCAGCATTTT
- TRBJ2-1 TRBV28 - CASSEGPYNEQFF TGTGCCAGCAGCGAGGGGCCATACAATGAGCAGTTCTTC
- TRBJ1-5 TRBV19 - CASSTSHFTVRRPQHF TGTGCCAGTAGTACGTCCCATTTTACAGTCAGGCGGCCCCAGCATTTT
- TRBJ2-7 TRBV5-5 - CASRTPGLAYEQYF TGTGCCAGTAGGACGCCGGGACTGGCCTACGAGCAGTACTTC
- TRBJ2-5 TRBV5-5 - CASSFGIDQETQYF TGTGCCAGCAGCTTTGGAATAGATCAAGAGACCCAGTACTTC
- TRBJ1-2 TRBV10-3 TRBD1 CAISGEGALGYGYTF TGTGCCATCAGTGGAGAGGGGGCCCTGGGGTATGGCTACACCTTC
- TRBJ1-5 TRBV20-1 TRBD1 CSATTGGWDQPQHF TGCAGTGCGACTACAGGGGGCTGGGATCAGCCCCAGCATTTT
many TRBJ1-5 TRBV6-1 - CASSGNQPQHF TGTGCCAGCAGCGGAAATCAGCCCCAGCATTTT
- TRBJ1-3 TRBV11-1 - CASSLRDSGNTIYF TGTGCCAGCAGCTTGAGGGACTCTGGAAACACCATATATTTT
- TRBJ1-3 TRBV15 - CATSRTPASGNTIYF TGTGCCACCAGCAGAACACCAGCGTCTGGAAACACCATATATTTT
many TRBJ1-2 TRBV15 TRBD1 CATRRTGDGYTF TGTGCCACCAGACGGACAGGGGATGGCTACACCTTC